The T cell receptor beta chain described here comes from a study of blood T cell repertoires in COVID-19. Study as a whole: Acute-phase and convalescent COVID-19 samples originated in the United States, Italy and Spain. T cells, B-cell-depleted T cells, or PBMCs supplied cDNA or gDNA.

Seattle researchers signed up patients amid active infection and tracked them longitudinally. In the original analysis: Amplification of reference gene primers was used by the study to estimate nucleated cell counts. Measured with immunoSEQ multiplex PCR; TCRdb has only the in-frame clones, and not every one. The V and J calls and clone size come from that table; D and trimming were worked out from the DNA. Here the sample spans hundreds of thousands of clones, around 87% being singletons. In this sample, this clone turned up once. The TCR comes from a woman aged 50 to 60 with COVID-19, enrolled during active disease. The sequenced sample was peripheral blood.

CDR3 sequence: CASSRDNPNTGELFF. CDR3 sequence (DNA): TGTGCCAGCAGCCGGGACAACCCGAACACCGGGGAGCTGTTTTTT. This chain links TRBV6-2 or TRBV6-3 with TRBJ2-2, with D possibly being TRBD1 (6 bases). The CDR3 totals 15 residues. Germline CDR1 is MNHEY and CDR2 is SVGEGT. Trimming stripped 6 bases from V and 0 bases from J, with 11 bases between.